The next 32 T cell receptor beta chains were all read from a single sample in a study of T cells in narcolepsy. Libraries were prepared by immunoSEQ multiplex PCR; TCRdb keeps only in-frame clonotypes and omits some of them. The data hold approximately 40,000 clones, with approximately 88% observed a single time. Sequencing was done on a sample of CD45RA- memory CD4+ T cells from PBMCs. Receptors originate from a human donor with narcolepsy.

The chain links TRBV10-3 to TRBJ2-1; 9 bases are shared with TRBD2. Unmatched junction bases numbered 6, after V lost 0 bases and J lost 6 bases. Germline assignment: CDR1 ENHRY and CDR2 SYGVKD. The CDR3 has 16 amino acids. The CDR3 nucleotides read TGTGCCATCAGTGAGTCAACTAGCGGGCGGGGCAATGAGCAGTTCTTC. It is translated as CAISESTSGRGNEQFF.

The V call is TRBV6-5, the J call TRBJ1-1; D is undetermined. This CDR3 spans 12 amino acids. CDR1 and CDR2 (germline): MNHEY, SVGAGI. The CDR3: CVVRDWGTEAFF. The CDR3 nucleotides read TGTGTCGTGAGAGACTGGGGAACTGAAGCTTTCTTT.

The chain combines TRBV5-1 with TRBJ1-2; possibly TRBD1 for D (6 bases). Trimming shortened V by 2 bases and J by 4 bases, and 9 bases separated the two germline ends. CDR1 is SGHRS and CDR2 is YFSETQ in the germline V gene. The CDR3 is 13 amino acids. CDR3 protein: CASSFGRGYGYTF. In nucleotides, the CDR3 is TGCGCCAGCAGCTTCGGCAGGGGCTATGGCTACACCTTC.

The gene calls are TRBV7-2 and TRBJ2-7; a weak D match, TRBD1 (6 bases). Trimming removed 5 bases at V and 7 bases at J, with 21 bases between. CDR3 length: 15 amino acids. CDR1 and CDR2 from the germline V gene are SGHTA and FQGNSA. The CDR3 region is CASSPLGTNAEEQYF. The CDR3 DNA reads as TGTGCCAGCAGCCCCCTGGGGACAAACGCGGAGGAGCAGTACTTC.

This sequence joins TRBV4-1 and TRBJ2-7, with 14 positions matching TRBD2. V lost 4 bases, J lost 5 bases, and 1 base stayed unmatched. The length of the CDR3 is 14 residues. From germline, CDR1 is MGHRA and CDR2 YSYEKL. The CDR3 DNA sequence: TGCGCCAGCAGCCCGGGACTAGCGGGAGACGAGCAGTACTTC. It specifies CASSPGLAGDEQYF.

The chain couples TRBV30 to TRBJ2-1; D might be TRBD2 (5 bases). V lost 2 bases and J lost 7, with 9 bases in between. Germline CDR1 GTSNPN, CDR2 SVGIG (reference sequence). CDR3 length: 12 amino acids. The CDR3 nucleotides read TGTGCCTGGAGTCATACTAGTAATGAGCAGTTCTTC. It yields the protein CAWSHTSNEQFF.

The chain recombines TRBV18 with TRBJ2-2; D might be TRBD2 (5 bases). Germline lookup yields CDR1 KGHSH and CDR2 LQKENI. The CDR3 has 15 amino acids. The V end was cut by 3 bases, the J end by 8 bases, with 16 bases between. CDR3 nucleotides: TGTGCCAGCTCACCGCCCGAGGGCGGTATGGGGGAGCTGTTTTTT. Amino acids: CASSPPEGGMGELFF.

This clone appeared a single time. The CDR3 coding sequence is TGTGCCAGCAGTCCGGTGGGGGGCTCCTACGAGCAGTACTTC. This codes for CASSPVGGSYEQYF. The chain is built from TRBV5-6 and TRBJ2-5, with TRBD2 as a possible D gene (6 bases). The DNA end favors TRBJ2-7, so the J call may be wrong. This CDR3 contains 14 residues. Germline V gene sequence: CDR1 SGHDT, CDR2 YYEEEE.

The chain uses TRBV9 and TRBJ2-7, with D hard to call. From germline, CDR1 is SGDLS and CDR2 YYNGEE. This CDR3 spans 14 amino acids. Trimming left V 0 bases short and J 0 bases short, with 7 bases between. The CDR3 DNA reads as TGTGCCAGCAGCGTAGGTCCCAGCTCCTACGAGCAGTACTTC. Translating gives CASSVGPSSYEQYF. Looking up the rest from reference TRBV9 and TRBJ2-7 gives the full variable domain: DSGVTQTPKHLITATGQRVTLRCSPRSGDLSVYWYQQSLDQGLQFLIQYYNGEERAKGNILERFSAQQFPDLHSELNLSSLELGDSALYFCASSVGPSSYEQYFGPGTRLTVT.

This chain uses TRBV28 with TRBJ1-1; a possible D gene is TRBD1 (5 bases). The V gene's germline CDR1 is MDHEN and CDR2 SYDVKM. V lost 1 base, J lost 1 base, and 7 bases lay in between. The CDR3 length is 14 residues. CDR3 sequence: CASSLLQENTEAFF. CDR3 DNA: TGTGCCAGCAGTTTATTACAGGAGAACACTGAAGCTTTCTTT.

The CDR3 here is CASSSRGRGGYEQYF. DNA of the CDR3: TGTGCCAGCAGTAGCAGGGGGCGCGGCGGTTACGAGCAGTACTTC. This sequence joins TRBV6-1 and TRBJ2-7; 8 positions agree with TRBD1. This CDR3 spans 15 amino acids. Germline assignment: CDR1 MNHNS and CDR2 SASEGT. V gave up 5 bases and J gave up 4 bases; unmatched junction bases: 10.

This clone was recorded only once. The genes are TRBV4-2 and TRBJ2-6, with D unresolved. The germline V gene encodes CDR1 LGHNA and CDR2 YNFKEQ. The ends were cut back, 1 base at V and 1 base at J, with 8 bases in the middle. This CDR3 is built from 16 residues. CDR3 loop: CASSQARQSGANVLTF. CDR3 in DNA: TGTGCCAGCAGCCAAGCGCGGCAATCTGGGGCCAACGTCCTGACTTTC.

This chain uses TRBV11-3 with TRBJ2-3; TRBD2 is a possible D gene (6 bases). Between the trimmed V and J ends, which lost 10 bases and 5 bases, there was a span of 16 bases. The CDR3 is 13 amino acids. In germline, CDR1 is SGHNT, CDR2 YENEEA. Here the CDR3 DNA reads TGTGCCATTCGGAGGGCCGGAGAAGATACGCAGTATTTT. It encodes CAIRRAGEDTQYF.

The chain links TRBV5-6 to TRBJ2-1; 7 nucleotides match TRBD1. The V gene end was trimmed by 4 bases and the J gene end by 3 bases; junction bases not matched to a gene: 10. Germline CDR1 is SGHDT and CDR2 is YYEEEE. The CDR3 totals 16 residues. This CDR3 is CASSATEQGIYNEQFF. The CDR3 coding sequence is TGTGCCAGCAGCGCAACGGAACAGGGGATCTACAATGAGCAGTTCTTC. The variable domain in full, completed from reference TRBV5-6 and TRBJ2-1, reads DAGVTQSPTHLIKTRGQQVTLRCSPKSGHDTVSWYQQALGQGPQFIFQYYEEEERQRGNFPDRFSGHQFPNYSSELNVNALLLGDSALYLCASSATEQGIYNEQFFGPGTRLTVL.

Concerning this clone itself: A junction end diverges from the germline sequence, so it may reflect a read error. The rearrangement uses TRBV7-2 and TRBJ1-6; the D gene is possibly TRBD1 (6 bases). Germline V gene sequence: CDR1 SGHTA, CDR2 FQGNSA. This CDR3 has 15 amino acids. The CDR3 region is CASTLRGADNSPLHF. The CDR3 nucleotides are TGTGCCAGCACCTTACGGGGGGCTGATAATTCACCCCTCCACTTT.

The chain uses TRBV4-1 and TRBJ2-1, with TRBD2 identical over 10 bases. V lost 3 bases and J lost 3; bases outside the gene matches: 11. This CDR3 comprises 18 residues. Germline CDR1 is MGHRA and CDR2 is YSYEKL. CDR3: CASSHLAGGPSFYNEQFF. In nucleotides, the CDR3 is TGCGCCAGCAGCCACTTAGCGGGAGGCCCCTCCTTCTACAATGAGCAGTTCTTC.

There are a few counts of this clone. The chain couples TRBV19 to TRBJ2-5; 7 bases agree with TRBD2. Germline V CDR1 and CDR2: LNHDA, SQIVND (reference sequence). The junction had 7 bases not matched to a gene; V was cut back by 3 bases and J by 6 bases. There are 14 residues in the CDR3. Here the CDR3 DNA reads TGTGCCAGTAGTATTGGCGGGAGCGGGAAGACCCAGTACTTC. Protein product: CASSIGGSGKTQYF.

A few counts support this clone. This rearrangement joins TRBV4-3 to TRBJ1-2; no clear D. The germline V gene encodes CDR1 LGHNA and CDR2 YSLEER. The CDR3 extends over 13 amino acids. V lost 0 bases, J lost 4 bases, and 6 bases lay in between. This chain's CDR3 is CASSQESSYGYTF. Here the CDR3 DNA reads TGCGCCAGCAGCCAAGAGTCAAGCTATGGCTACACCTTC.

This chain connects TRBV7-2 to TRBJ2-2; D may be TRBD1 (6 bases). The CDR3 spans 17 residues. The V and J ends lost 0 bases and 3 bases respectively, with 14 bases between them. Germline lookup yields CDR1 SGHTA and CDR2 FQGNSA. The CDR3 DNA reads TGTGCCAGCAGCTTAGCGCAGGGGTGGGTCGACACCGGGGAGCTGTTTTTT. Translating it yields CASSLAQGWVDTGELFF.

This clone was seen more than once but under ten times. The V and J genes are TRBV4-3 and TRBJ2-3; TRBD2 is a possible D gene (7 bases). The germline gives CDR1 LGHNA, CDR2 YSLEER. CDR3 size: 16 residues. Trimming took off 1 base at V and 7 bases at J, with 18 bases between the two ends. The CDR3 DNA is TGCGCCAGCAGCCAAGGTTCGGGCGCGGGGGCAAATACGCAGTATTTT. Its protein is CASSQGSGAGANTQYF.

This clone was seen just once. J is TRBJ2-3 and V is TRBV27; no clear D. CDR3 size: 14 residues. V was pared by 4 bases and J by 4 bases, with 12 bases between. Germline values: CDR1 MNHEY, CDR2 SMNVEV (reference sequence). CDR3: CASSYESESDTQYF. CDR3 in DNA: TGTGCCAGCAGTTACGAGTCAGAATCAGATACGCAGTATTTT.

V is TRBV7-9 and J is TRBJ2-4; D unclear. The CDR3 sequence is 14 residues long. Germline V gene data show CDR1 as SEHNR and CDR2 as FQNEAQ (reference sequence). The V end lost 5 bases, the J end lost 9 bases, and 17 bases lay between the germline ends. CDR3 sequence reads: CASSPAFRAGIQYF. CDR3 nucleotide sequence: TGTGCCAGCAGCCCCGCATTTAGGGCAGGCATTCAGTACTTC. The full variable domain, rest sourced from reference TRBV7-9 and TRBJ2-4, is DTGVSQNPRHKITKRGQNVTFRCDPISEHNRLYWYRQTLGQGPEFLTYFQNEAQLEKSRLLSDRFSAERPKGSFSTLEIQRTEQGDSAMYLCASSPAFRAGIQYFGAGTRLSVL.

The genes are TRBV30 and TRBJ2-1, with TRBD1 identical over 7 bases. CDR3 size: 16 residues. Trimming removed 2 bases from V and 0 bases from J; junction bases left unmatched: 7. The germline CDR1 and CDR2 sequences are GTSNPN and SVGIG (reference sequence). The CDR3 nucleotides are TGTGCCTGGAGTAAACCGGGACAGAGCTCCTACAATGAGCAGTTCTTC. It translates to CAWSKPGQSSYNEQFF.

This chain links TRBV11-3 with TRBJ2-3, with D perhaps matching TRBD1 (6 bases). The CDR3 spans 14 residues. Germline V gene data show CDR1 as SGHNT and CDR2 as YENEEA. Trimming stripped 6 bases from V and 0 bases from J, with 10 bases between. This CDR3 is CASRRDTSTDTQYF. CDR3 DNA sequence: TGTGCCAGCAGGAGGGACACCAGCACAGATACGCAGTATTTT.

The V gene is TRBV10-3, the J gene TRBJ1-6; 9 bases map to TRBD1. V shed 0 bases and J 10 bases; nucleotides not matched to a gene: 10. Germline CDR1 ENHRY, CDR2 SYGVKD. CDR3 length: 17 amino acids. The CDR3 region has the DNA TGTGCCATCAGTGAGTCGCCGCCGGGACAGGGCCTGTCACCCCTCCACTTT. The encoded protein is CAISESPPGQGLSPLHF.

The sample holds a few counts of this clone. The V and J genes are TRBV15 and TRBJ1-3; TRBD1 might be the D (5 bases). Germline loops: CDR1 LNHNV, CDR2 YYDKDF (reference sequence). V was cut by 3 bases and J by 3 bases, with 9 bases left in between. CDR3 length: 14 amino acids. This CDR3 is CATSSGGVGNTIYF. The CDR3 DNA follows: TGTGCCACCAGCAGCGGAGGGGTTGGAAACACCATATATTTT.

V is TRBV5-1 and J is TRBJ2-3; D perhaps matches TRBD2 (6 bases). Germline V gives CDR1 SGHRS, CDR2 YFSETQ. With 3 bases removed from V and 2 bases from J, the gap between germline ends came to 13 bases. CDR3 length: 15 residues. The DNA for the CDR3 is TGCGCCAGCAGCTCCCGGGACTCGATCACAGATACGCAGTATTTT. As protein: CASSSRDSITDTQYF.

The rearrangement uses TRBV28 and TRBJ1-1; 8 bases align to TRBD1. Trimming at V came to 3 bases and at J to 6 bases, leaving 6 bases not matched to a gene. Germline V gives CDR1 MDHEN, CDR2 SYDVKM. There are 14 residues in the CDR3. CDR3 sequence (DNA): TGTGCCAGCAGTTTGGGAGGGGACAGGCCTGAAGCTTTCTTT. It yields the protein CASSLGGDRPEAFF.

This clone is a singleton in its sample. CDR3 sequence (DNA): TGTGCCAGCAGCTTAGAGCCTGGGCTGCGGGGTAATTCCTACGAGCAGTACTTC. Encoded protein: CASSLEPGLRGNSYEQYF. This sequence joins TRBV11-2 and TRBJ2-7; weak D call: TRBD2 (6 bases). The germline gives CDR1 SGHAT, CDR2 FQNNGV. The CDR3 sequence is 18 residues long. V was trimmed by 0 bases and J by 1 base, leaving 19 bases between them.

This CDR3 reads CASSLRNQPQHF. CDR3 nucleotides: TGTGCCAGCAGTCTTAGAAATCAGCCCCAGCATTTT. The chain uses TRBV28 and TRBJ1-5, with D uncertain. The CDR3 has 12 residues. V was shortened by 5 bases and J by 4 bases, with 6 bases between the two germline ends. Germline assignment: CDR1 MDHEN and CDR2 SYDVKM.

The J gene is TRBJ2-3, the V gene TRBV7-9; 9 bases align to TRBD2. CDR3 length: 16 amino acids. Germline V gene data show CDR1 as SEHNR and CDR2 as FQNEAQ (reference sequence). V dropped 0 bases and J dropped 2; count of bases not matched to a gene: 3. The CDR3, as DNA: TGTGCCAGCAGCTTAGCGGCTAGCGGGGCCACAGATACGCAGTATTTT. Translation: CASSLAASGATDTQYF.

In this sample, this clone turned up once. V is TRBV7-6 and J is TRBJ2-3; D is unresolved. The CDR3 totals 15 residues. Per germline, CDR1 SGHVS and CDR2 FNYEAQ. V shed 2 bases and J shed 0 bases, with 9 bases lying between them. The CDR3 sequence: CASSLSSLSTDTQYF. The DNA for the CDR3 is TGTGCCAGCAGCTTAAGCTCCCTGAGCACAGATACGCAGTATTTT. Full variable domain (missing parts from reference TRBV7-6 and TRBJ2-3): GAGVSQSPRYKVTKRGQDVALRCDPISGHVSLYWYRQALGQGPEFLTYFNYEAQQDKSGLPNDRFSAERPEGSISTLTIQRTEQRDSAMYRCASSLSSLSTDTQYFGPGTRLTVL.